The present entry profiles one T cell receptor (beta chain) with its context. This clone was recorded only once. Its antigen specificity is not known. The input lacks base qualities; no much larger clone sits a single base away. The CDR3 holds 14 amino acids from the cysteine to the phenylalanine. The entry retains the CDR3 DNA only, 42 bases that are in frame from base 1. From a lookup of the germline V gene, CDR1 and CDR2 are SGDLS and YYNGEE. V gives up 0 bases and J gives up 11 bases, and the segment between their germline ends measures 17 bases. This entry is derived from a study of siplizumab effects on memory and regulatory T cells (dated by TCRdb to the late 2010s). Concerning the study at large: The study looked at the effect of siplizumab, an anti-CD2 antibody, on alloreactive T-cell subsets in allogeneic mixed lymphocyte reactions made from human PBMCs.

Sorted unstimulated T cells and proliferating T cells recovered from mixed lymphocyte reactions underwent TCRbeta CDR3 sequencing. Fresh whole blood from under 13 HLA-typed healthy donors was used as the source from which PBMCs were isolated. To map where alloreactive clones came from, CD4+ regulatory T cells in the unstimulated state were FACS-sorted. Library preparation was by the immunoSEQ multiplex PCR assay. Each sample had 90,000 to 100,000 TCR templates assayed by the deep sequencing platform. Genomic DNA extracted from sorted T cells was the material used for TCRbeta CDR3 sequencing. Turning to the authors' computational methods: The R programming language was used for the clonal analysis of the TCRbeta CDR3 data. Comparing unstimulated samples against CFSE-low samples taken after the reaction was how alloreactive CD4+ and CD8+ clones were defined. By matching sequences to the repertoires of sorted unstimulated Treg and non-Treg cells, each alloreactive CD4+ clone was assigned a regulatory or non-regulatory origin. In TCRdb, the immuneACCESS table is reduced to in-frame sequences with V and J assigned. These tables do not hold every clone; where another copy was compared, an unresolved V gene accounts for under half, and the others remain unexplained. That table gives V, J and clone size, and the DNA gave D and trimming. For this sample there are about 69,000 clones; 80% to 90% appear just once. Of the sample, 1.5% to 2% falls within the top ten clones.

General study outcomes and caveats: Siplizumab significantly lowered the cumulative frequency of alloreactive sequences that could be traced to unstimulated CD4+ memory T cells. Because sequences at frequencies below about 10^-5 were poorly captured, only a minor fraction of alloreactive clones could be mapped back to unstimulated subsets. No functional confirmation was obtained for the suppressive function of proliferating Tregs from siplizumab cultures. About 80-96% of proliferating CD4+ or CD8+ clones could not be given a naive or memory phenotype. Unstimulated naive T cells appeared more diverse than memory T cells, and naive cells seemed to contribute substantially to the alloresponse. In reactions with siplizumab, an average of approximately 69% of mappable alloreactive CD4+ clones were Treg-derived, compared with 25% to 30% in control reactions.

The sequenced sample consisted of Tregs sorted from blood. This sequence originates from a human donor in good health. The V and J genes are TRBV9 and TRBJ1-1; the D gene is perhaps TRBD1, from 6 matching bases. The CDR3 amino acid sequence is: CASSVGPDRIRAFF. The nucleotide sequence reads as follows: TGTGCCAGCAGCGTAGGCCCAGACAGGATTCGCGCTTTCTTT.